This T cell receptor (beta chain) was identified during a study of blood T cell repertoires in COVID-19. On the study more broadly: The United States, Italy and Spain supplied acute and convalescent COVID-19 samples.

Germline CDR1 reads MDHEN; CDR2 reads SYDVKM. The ends lost 2 bases at V and 3 bases at J; junction bases unmatched: 12. The CDR3 is made up of 18 amino acids. Per the study methods: Estimation of nucleated cell counts was performed using reference gene primer amplification. Profiled with immunoSEQ multiplex PCR; TCRdb holds only in-frame clones, not every one. The V and J calls and clone size come from that table; D and trimming were worked out from the DNA. Of 300,000 to 350,000 clones in the sample, roughly 88% were seen once. The chain joins TRBV28 to TRBJ2-4; 8 bases map to TRBD1. Material: peripheral blood. The sequence came from a woman in her thirties with COVID-19, enrolled during active disease. CDR3 in DNA: TGTGCCAGCAGTTTAGCCTCAGGGGGCGGGGAGGTCAAAAACATTCAGTACTTC. Translating it yields CASSLASGGGEVKNIQYF.